A single sample gave rise to the 3 T cell receptor beta chains below, sequenced in a study of blood T cell repertoires in COVID-19. Sequencing was performed with immunoSEQ multiplex PCR; in TCRdb, only in-frame clones are kept and a portion is missing. The profile shows some 16,000 clones, around 87% of them singletons. Sequences were obtained from peripheral blood. These receptors originate from a human donor in a cohort sampled during active COVID-19.

The chain couples TRBV15 to TRBJ2-7; maybe TRBD1 (7 bases). This CDR3 is built from 17 residues. V gave up 8 bases and J gave up 2 bases, with 25 bases separating them. Germline V gene sequence: CDR1 LNHNV, CDR2 YYDKDF (reference sequence). CDR3 coding DNA: TGTGCCACCGCCGGGACAGCGTATGTAGCGGCGACCTACGAGCAGTACTTC. Residues: CATAGTAYVAATYEQYF.

The gene calls are TRBV5-1 and TRBJ2-1; TRBD1 agrees at 7 bases. The CDR3 runs to 15 residues. The V and J ends lost 0 bases and 9 bases, in that order; junction bases with no gene match: 9. Germline CDR1 and CDR2: SGHRS and YFSETQ. CDR3 coding DNA: TGCGCCAGCAGCTTGGTCGGGACAGCATGGGGTGAGCAGTTCTTC. It yields the protein CASSLVGTAWGEQFF.

The V call is TRBV7-2, the J call TRBJ2-5, with D perhaps matching TRBD1 (7 bases). CDR3 length equals 16 residues. Germline V lookup: CDR1 SGHTA, CDR2 FQGNSA. Trimming took 2 bases from V and 4 from J, leaving 17 bases between them. As DNA, the CDR3 is TGTGCCAGCAGCTTACGGCCCGGCCAGGGGGGAGAGACCCAGTACTTC. It is translated as CASSLRPGQGGETQYF. The whole variable domain, filled in from reference TRBV7-2 and TRBJ2-5, reads GAGVSQSPSNKVTEKGKDVELRCDPISGHTALYWYRQSLGQGLEFLIYFQGNSAPDKSGLPSDRFSAERTGGSVSTLTIQRTQQEDSAVYLCASSLRPGQGGETQYFGPGTRLLVL.